Below, one T cell receptor (beta chain) is given with its context. Germline and junction disagree at one end, which may indicate a read error. This entry is derived from a study of blood T cell repertoires in COVID-19. About the study: In each case, the material was cDNA or gDNA derived from T cells, B-cell-depleted T cells, or PBMCs.

Original handling: Reference gene primer amplification yielded estimated nucleated cell counts. Sequenced by immunoSEQ multiplex PCR; TCRdb stores in-frame clones only, minus some. Clone size and V and J calls were adopted from that table, with D and trimming inferred from the DNA. This sample has about 84,000 clones; more than 80% occur once, and the top ten carry 25% to 30%. The CDR3 is 15 residues long. The V gene's germline CDR1 is SGHVS and CDR2 FQNEAQ. The rearrangement joins TRBV7-8 to TRBJ2-2; tentatively, D is TRBD2 (6 bases). The source of this sequence is a woman at least 80 years old with acute or convalescent COVID-19. The sample was peripheral blood. CDR3 amino acids: CASSSAGPNSGELFF. The CDR3 region has the DNA TGTGCCAGCAGCTCCGCGGGGCCAAACAGCGGGGAGCTGTTTTTT.